This T cell receptor beta chain comes out of a study of cytomegalovirus exposure and HLA in healthy donors. The study ran its PCR with 60 Vbeta and 13 Jbeta primers. The protocol was immunoSEQ multiplex PCR, while the TCRdb copy is restricted to in-frame clones and leaves out a portion. The repertoire has around 200,000 clones, less than 80% of them found once; the top ten carry 0.2% to 0.25%. CDR1 is SGHRS and CDR2 is YFSETQ in the germline V gene. The V gene lost 0 bases and the J gene lost 8 bases, with 18 bases spanning the gap. This CDR3 is built from 16 residues. The sample was PBMCs. This sequence joins TRBV5-1 and TRBJ2-1; D possibly corresponds to TRBD2 (6 bases). This sequence originates from a girl aged 2-9 years in good health and CMV-seronegative. The CDR3 nucleotides are TGCGCCAGCAGCTTGGTGGGGGGAAAATTTGAGGATGAGCAGTTCTTC. Translated, it gives CASSLVGGKFEDEQFF.